Here is one TCR beta chain with its context. The antigen is unknown. The data are from a study of response to subunit inactivated influenza vaccine. Broader study findings: Only a handful of new T cells, the authors suggested, are recruited with each seasonal influenza vaccination.

TCRdb re-called the RT-PCR reads with MiXCR, one entry per CDR3 protein. The repertoire holds some 190,000 distinct CDR3 sequences, with about 15% as singletons. Germline CDR1 and CDR2: DFQATT and SNEGSKA (reference sequence). The CDR3 covers 15 residues. The V end was cut by 7 bases, the J end by 6 bases, with 19 bases between. This TCR derives from a man aged 50 or older who received an inactivated influenza vaccine. The sample here was CD8+ T cells sorted from PBMCs, taken 5 days after vaccination. This chain joins TRBV20-1 and TRBJ1-6; no definite D call. CDR3 protein: CSVTEPVTLNSPLHF. In DNA, the CDR3 is TGCAGTGTTACAGAACCGGTCACCCTTAATTCACCCCTCCACTTT.